What follows are 4 T cell receptor beta chains derived from one specimen sequenced in a study of beta chain features in type 1 diabetes. Expressed TCRB transcripts were sequenced because the entire RNA isolate underwent reverse transcription. The assay was immunoSEQ multiplex PCR, and TCRdb's table has in-frame clones only and misses some. This sample has roughly 400,000 clones, with about 15% found just once. The sequencing input was naive CD4+ T cells from blood. Source of these receptors: a man aged 30 to 45 in good health.

The sample holds a few counts of this clone. In DNA, the CDR3 is TGCGCCAGCAGCTTATTAGCGGGGGGAATTCCAGATACGCAGTATTTT. Amino acids: CASSLLAGGIPDTQYF. The genes are TRBV5-1 and TRBJ2-3, with 10 bases fitting TRBD2. The CDR3 is 16 amino acids. CDR1 SGHRS and CDR2 YFSETQ come from the germline V gene. V lost 2 bases to trimming and J lost 4 bases; unmatched junction nucleotides: 7.

The V call is TRBV14, the J call TRBJ1-3; tentatively, D is TRBD1 (6 bases). With 3 bases removed from V and 4 bases from J, the gap between germline ends came to 10 bases. Germline V gene data show CDR1 as SGHDN and CDR2 as FVKESK. The CDR3 spans 14 residues. The CDR3 sequence is CASSQGARGNTIYF. Written as DNA, the CDR3 is TGTGCCAGCAGCCAGGGGGCACGCGGAAACACCATATATTTT.

Remarks on this clone: Additional DNA sequences in this sample encode the identical CDR3. This sequence joins TRBV29-1 and TRBJ1-2, with unresolved D. The CDR3 runs to 12 residues. V gave up 5 bases and J gave up 4 bases, with 11 bases separating them. Germline-derived CDR1 and CDR2 are SQVTM and ANQGSEA. The CDR3 coding sequence is TGCAGCGTTTCCGGACGAAGCTATGGCTACACCTTC. Protein: CSVSGRSYGYTF.

This clone showed up just a few times. V is TRBV4-3 and J is TRBJ2-3; D might be TRBD2 (7 bases). There are 14 residues in the CDR3. Deletions cut 5 bases from V and 3 bases from J, with 12 bases between. From germline, CDR1 is LGHNA and CDR2 YSLEER. CDR3 protein: CASSEGGITDTQYF. The DNA of the CDR3 is TGCGCCAGCAGCGAGGGGGGGATTACAGATACGCAGTATTTT.